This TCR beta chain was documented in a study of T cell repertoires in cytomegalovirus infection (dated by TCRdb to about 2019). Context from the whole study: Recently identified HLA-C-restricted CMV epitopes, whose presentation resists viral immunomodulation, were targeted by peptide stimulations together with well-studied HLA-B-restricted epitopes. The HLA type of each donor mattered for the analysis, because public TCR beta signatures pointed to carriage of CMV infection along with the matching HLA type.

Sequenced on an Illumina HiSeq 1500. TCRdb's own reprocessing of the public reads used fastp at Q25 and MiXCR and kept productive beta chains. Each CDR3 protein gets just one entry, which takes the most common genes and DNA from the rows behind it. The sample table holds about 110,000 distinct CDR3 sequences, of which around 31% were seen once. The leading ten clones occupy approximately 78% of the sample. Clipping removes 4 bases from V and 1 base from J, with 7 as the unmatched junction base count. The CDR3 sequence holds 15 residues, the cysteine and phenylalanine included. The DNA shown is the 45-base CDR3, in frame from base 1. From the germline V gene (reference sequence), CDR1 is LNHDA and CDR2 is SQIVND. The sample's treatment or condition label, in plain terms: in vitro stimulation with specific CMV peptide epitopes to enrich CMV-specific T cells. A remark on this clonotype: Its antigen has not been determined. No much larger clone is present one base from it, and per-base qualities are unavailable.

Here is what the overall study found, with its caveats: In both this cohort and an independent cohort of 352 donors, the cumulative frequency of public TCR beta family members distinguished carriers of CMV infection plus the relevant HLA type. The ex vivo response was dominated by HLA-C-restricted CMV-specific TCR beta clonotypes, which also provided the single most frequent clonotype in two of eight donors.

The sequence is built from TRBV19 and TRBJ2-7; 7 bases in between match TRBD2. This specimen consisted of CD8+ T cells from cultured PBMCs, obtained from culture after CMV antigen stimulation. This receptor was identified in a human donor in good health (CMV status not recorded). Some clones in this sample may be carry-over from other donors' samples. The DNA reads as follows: TGTGCCAGTAGTACCAACTGGGGGGGGTCCTACGAGCAGTACTTC. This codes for CASSTNWGGSYEQYF.